Listed here are 17 T cell receptor beta chains from one sample, sequenced in a study of vaccination and CD4 T cells after COVID-19. These receptors are not linked to any known antigen. Described treatment: approximately 11-day PBMC culture with coronavirus spike peptide pools or control peptides (ViraFEST assay). Oncomine TCR Beta short-read sequencing was applied to DNA from cultured CD4+ T cells. From the PCR reads, TCRdb called clonotypes with MiXCR, one entry per CDR3 protein. This table has over 4,500 distinct CDR3 sequences, approximately 24% appearing once. The sample in question was CD4+ T cells from blood, cultured in vitro, obtained after SARS-CoV-2 vaccination. These receptors all stem from a human donor who had recovered from COVID-19.

This clonotype came up a few times. The CDR3 coding sequence is TGTGCCAGCAGCCCAGTCCTAAGCTCGTGGGGCCAGCCCCAGCATTTT. This sequence encodes CASSPVLSSWGQPQHF. The chain carries TRBV7-8 and TRBJ1-5; D is possibly TRBD1 (5 bases). V shed 5 bases and J shed 7 bases, with 21 bases lying between them. The CDR3 sequence is 16 residues long. Per the germline V gene, CDR1 is SGHVS and CDR2 is FQNEAQ.

This sequence joins TRBV27 and TRBJ1-1; D ambiguous. The V gene's germline CDR1 is MNHEY and CDR2 SMNVEV (reference sequence). With 5 bases removed from V and 0 bases from J, the gap between germline ends came to 10 bases. The CDR3 is 14 residues long. The CDR3 sequence: CASSPWAMNTEAFF. CDR3 nucleotide sequence: TGTGCCAGCAGTCCTTGGGCTATGAACACTGAAGCTTTCTTT.

The chain uses TRBV27 and TRBJ1-3; tentatively, D is TRBD1 (6 bases). The CDR3 has 14 residues. With 6 bases removed from V and 0 bases from J, the gap between germline ends came to 9 bases. Germline V gene lookup returns CDR1 MNHEY and CDR2 SMNVEV (reference sequence). The CDR3 nucleotides are TGTGCCAGCAGAGCAGGGGTCTCTGGAAACACCATATATTTT. It specifies CASRAGVSGNTIYF.

In DNA, the CDR3 is TGCGCCAGCAGTGGGGAGCAGTACTTC. Its translation is CASSGEQYF. The chain has TRBV10-1 and TRBJ2-7; D gene unclear. The CDR3 totals 9 residues. V lost 4 bases and J 7 bases, leaving 2 bases between the germline ends. CDR1 is WNHNN, CDR2 SYGVQD, per germline (reference sequence).

There are a few counts of this clonotype. The chain couples TRBV7-2 to TRBJ1-1; 11 bases are a match to TRBD1. Losses at the gene ends were 5 bases for V and 11 bases for J; bases not matched to a gene: 13. The CDR3 spans 15 residues. The germline V gene has CDR1 SGHTA and CDR2 FQGNSA. CDR3 sequence: CASSTRTGGESGAFF. DNA for the CDR3: TGTGCCAGCAGCACCCGGACAGGGGGCGAATCAGGGGCTTTCTTT.

The chain is built from TRBV12-3 or TRBV12-4 and TRBJ2-5; D possibly corresponds to TRBD1 (6 bases). This CDR3 has 14 amino acids. V was cut by 3 bases and J by 6 bases, with 14 bases left in between. CDR3 amino acids: CASSFSPQGKTQYF. In DNA form, the CDR3 reads TGTGCCAGCAGTTTCTCCCCTCAGGGGAAGACCCAGTACTTC.

This chain connects TRBV6-2 or TRBV6-3 to TRBJ2-7; 9 nucleotides line up with TRBD1. The CDR3 has 15 amino acids. The germline gives CDR1 MNHEY, CDR2 SVGEGT. With 2 bases clipped from V and 1 base from J, the junction kept 3 bases outside the gene matches. This CDR3 reads CASSYQGQGSYEQYF. The CDR3 DNA follows: TGTGCCAGCAGTTACCAAGGACAGGGGTCCTACGAGCAGTACTTC.

The rearrangement joins TRBV5-4 to TRBJ2-5; D remains unclear. The CDR3 length is 12 residues. CDR1 is SGHNT and CDR2 is YYREEE in the germline V gene (reference sequence). Trimming took off 6 bases at V and 4 bases at J, with 10 bases between the two ends. CDR3 in amino acids: CASNGWGETQYF. The CDR3 DNA reads TGTGCCAGCAATGGTTGGGGAGAGACCCAGTACTTC.

This chain joins TRBV10-1 and TRBJ2-7, with 7 bases aligning to TRBD1. The CDR3 loop spans 14 amino acids. Germline CDR1 reads WNHNN; CDR2 reads SYGVQD (reference sequence). V lost 4 bases and J lost 2; bases outside the gene matches: 5. CDR3 sequence: CASSGAGGPYEQYF. The DNA for the CDR3 is TGCGCCAGCAGTGGGGCAGGGGGACCCTACGAGCAGTACTTC.

This clonotype rates as medium-sized. The chain carries TRBV7-2 and TRBJ2-6; D might be TRBD1 or TRBD2, each matching 5 bases. Looked up from germline, CDR1 is SGHTA and CDR2 is FQGNSA. CDR3 length: 15 amino acids. V was clipped by 7 bases and J by 0 bases, with 10 bases between them. The CDR3 loop is CASTGTLSGANVLTF. The DNA for the CDR3 is TGTGCCAGCACCGGGACCCTCTCTGGGGCCAACGTCCTGACTTTC.

By frequency in the sample, this clonotype is medium-sized (0.01 to 0.1%). This chain connects TRBV20-1 to TRBJ1-6, with 7 bases lining up with TRBD1. The germline V gene encodes CDR1 DFQATT and CDR2 SNEGSKA (reference sequence). This CDR3 is 16 amino acids long. V lost 4 bases to trimming and J lost 9 bases; unmatched junction nucleotides: 15. The CDR3 nucleotides are TGCAGTGCTAAGAGGGGACAGCGGGCCTATGGTTCACCCCTCCACTTT. This gives the protein CSAKRGQRAYGSPLHF.

This clonotype is classed as medium-sized. The rearrangement links TRBV7-2 to TRBJ2-7; D is unclear. Germline V gene lookup returns CDR1 SGHTA and CDR2 FQGNSA. Trimming stripped 2 bases from V and 5 bases from J, with 4 bases between. There are 11 residues in the CDR3. DNA for the CDR3: TGTGCCAGCAGCTTATTCCACGAGCAGTACTTC. Translating it yields CASSLFHEQYF. The full variable domain, rest sourced from reference TRBV7-2 and TRBJ2-7, is GAGVSQSPSNKVTEKGKDVELRCDPISGHTALYWYRQSLGQGLEFLIYFQGNSAPDKSGLPSDRFSAERTGGSVSTLTIQRTQQEDSAVYLCASSLFHEQYFGPGTRLTVT.

By its share, this clonotype is medium-sized (0.01 to 0.1%). The chain carries TRBV7-2 and TRBJ2-3; D not certain. Germline CDR1 is SGHTA and CDR2 is FQGNSA. This CDR3 has 12 amino acids. Deletions cut 5 bases from V and 3 bases from J, with 6 bases between. CDR3: CASSAYTDTQYF. CDR3 sequence (DNA): TGTGCCAGCAGCGCCTATACAGATACGCAGTATTTT.

This clonotype has more than one count but fewer than ten. The J gene is TRBJ2-7, the V gene TRBV6-5; TRBD1 might be the D (6 bases). This CDR3 has 15 residues. The ends were cut back, 2 bases at V and 3 bases at J, with 14 bases in the middle. Germline V gene lookup returns CDR1 MNHEY and CDR2 SVGAGI. CDR3 DNA: TGTGCCAGCAGTTACCGGGGCCAGGGGAACTACGAGCAGTACTTC. It encodes CASSYRGQGNYEQYF.

This clonotype was picked up a small number of times. As DNA, the CDR3 is TGTGCCAGCAGCACACGGACTCTGTCTGGGGCCAACGTCCTGACTTTC. It specifies CASSTRTLSGANVLTF. This rearrangement joins TRBV11-3 to TRBJ2-6; D may be TRBD2 (5 bases). The germline V and J ends were trimmed by 5 bases and 1 base, with 12 bases remaining between them. This CDR3 has 16 residues. Germline CDR1 SGHNT, CDR2 YENEEA.

The V call is TRBV20-1, the J call TRBJ2-3; 7 bases are shared with TRBD1. This CDR3 spans 15 amino acids. J lost 7 bases, V lost 0 bases, and 10 bases had no gene match. Germline V CDR1 and CDR2: DFQATT, SNEGSKA (reference sequence). Here the CDR3 DNA reads TGCAGTGCTAGAGACGTAGGGGGCAGTTTTAATACGCAGTATTTT. It translates to CSARDVGGSFNTQYF.

V gene TRBV6-4 combines with J gene TRBJ2-6; D uncertain. The CDR3 is made up of 15 amino acids. V lost 2 bases, J lost 0 bases, and 5 bases lay in between. CDR1 MRHNA and CDR2 SNTAGT come from the germline V gene. The CDR3 region is CASSDRDSGANVLTF. CDR3 nucleotides: TGTGCCAGCAGTGACAGGGACTCTGGGGCCAACGTCCTGACTTTC.